The rows below give T cell receptor beta chains drawn from one sample of a study of blood T cell repertoires in COVID-19. The protocol was immunoSEQ multiplex PCR, while the TCRdb copy is restricted to in-frame clones and leaves out a portion. Of just under 150,000 clones listed, 75% to 90% are singletons. The specimen was peripheral blood. These receptors came from a man between 45 and 60 years old who had recovered from COVID-19. Each CDR3 is given with its conserved first and last residue. D genes are given only for firm matches. Some rows mark clone size as missing; the rest say once, few, many or name a class of expanded clone.

abundance	d_gene	j_gene	v_gene	CDR3aa	CDR3nt
-	TRBD1	TRBJ1-1	TRBV11-2	CASNYRGRTEAFF	TGTGCCAGCAACTACAGGGGTCGCACTGAAGCTTTCTTT
-	TRBD2	TRBJ2-3	TRBV3-1/TRBV3-2	CASSQGGSGGAGDTQYF	TGTGCCAGCAGCCAAGGTGGTAGCGGGGGGGCAGGGGATACGCAGTATTTT
once	-	TRBJ2-5	TRBV18	CASSPAFFIRQQPRQETQYF	TGTGCCAGCTCACCTGCCTTTTTTATTAGACAGCAACCAAGACAAGAGACCCAGTACTTC
-	TRBD1	TRBJ1-5	TRBV18	CASSTDRSNQPQHF	TGTGCCAGCTCAACGGACAGGAGCAATCAGCCCCAGCATTTT
-	-	TRBJ1-6	TRBV2	CASRLLQGWVAPLHF	TGTGCCAGCAGACTACTACAGGGCTGGGTGGCACCCCTCCACTTT
-	-	TRBJ1-6	TRBV7-2	CASSLGPGQSSYNSPLHF	TGTGCCAGCAGCTTAGGACCCGGACAGAGCTCCTATAATTCACCCCTCCACTTT
-	-	TRBJ2-7	TRBV29-1	CSVGDTAYEQYF	TGCAGCGTTGGGGACACAGCCTACGAGCAGTACTTC
once	-	TRBJ1-6	TRBV7-9	CASSSRDTDLSPLHF	TGTGCCAGCAGCTCCCGGGACACAGATCTTTCACCCCTCCACTTT
few	-	TRBJ1-5	TRBV3-1/TRBV3-2	CASSQDIGNQPQHF	TGTGCCAGCAGCCAAGATATCGGTAATCAGCCCCAGCATTTT
-	TRBD1	TRBJ1-5	TRBV6-2/TRBV6-3	CASSTGTGWIRSNQPQHF	TGTGCCAGCAGTACCGGGACAGGGTGGATTCGGAGCAATCAGCCCCAGCATTTT
-	TRBD1	TRBJ2-7	TRBV6-5	CASSSTGNHEQYF	TGTGCCAGCAGTTCGACAGGGAACCACGAGCAGTACTTC
-	-	TRBJ1-3	TRBV9	CASSGSGGGLSGNTIYF	TGTGCCAGCAGCGGGAGTGGCGGGGGCCTATCTGGAAACACCATATATTTT
few	TRBD1	TRBJ2-1	TRBV5-8	CASSLGQGIFLSSYNEQFF	TGTGCCAGCAGCCTGGGACAGGGGATTTTTCTGAGCTCCTACAATGAGCAGTTCTTC
-	TRBD1	TRBJ1-2	TRBV6-5	CASSRTQGAGYGYTF	TGTGCCAGCAGTCGCACACAGGGGGCCGGCTATGGCTACACCTTC
once	-	TRBJ2-7	TRBV7-2	CASSLGGGYEQYF	TGTGCCAGCAGCTTAGGGGGAGGCTACGAGCAGTACTTC
-	-	TRBJ1-1	TRBV5-1	CASSQYNMNTEAFF	TGCGCCAGCAGCCAGTACAACATGAACACTGAAGCTTTCTTT
-	-	TRBJ2-5	TRBV27	CASSLSPTEQETQYF	TGTGCCAGCAGTTTATCCCCGACAGAACAAGAGACCCAGTACTTC
-	-	TRBJ1-2	TRBV5-5	CASSLDGTNYGYTF	TGTGCCAGCAGCTTAGACGGGACAAACTATGGCTACACCTTC
few	-	TRBJ1-5	TRBV4-3	CASSQGALIGFQHF	TGCGCCAGCAGCCAAGGGGCCCTGATTGGGTTCCAGCATTTT
-	-	TRBJ2-5	TRBV6-6	CASSYGGGGWETQYF	TGTGCCAGCAGTTACGGCGGTGGAGGATGGGAGACCCAGTACTTC
-	-	TRBJ1-4	TRBV5-1	CASSFTGGVGEKLFF	TGCGCCAGCAGCTTTACCGGCGGGGTAGGTGAAAAACTGTTTTTT
-	TRBD1	TRBJ2-3	TRBV5-4	CASSMTGQGGADTQYF	TGTGCCAGCAGCATGACAGGACAGGGGGGCGCAGATACGCAGTATTTT
-	TRBD1	TRBJ2-7	TRBV5-6	CASSLGQGRYEQYF	TGTGCCAGCAGCTTGGGACAGGGGAGGTACGAGCAGTACTTC
-	TRBD2	TRBJ2-3	TRBV3-1/TRBV3-2	CASSQSWSGDTDTQYF	TGTGCCAGCAGCCAATCGTGGAGCGGGGACACAGATACGCAGTATTTT
-	TRBD1	TRBJ1-1	TRBV18	CASSLYAQGANTEAFF	TGTGCCAGCTCACTTTACGCACAGGGGGCGAACACTGAAGCTTTCTTT
-	-	TRBJ2-2	TRBV19	CASSFPGEGTGELFF	TGTGCCAGTAGTTTTCCGGGGGAAGGCACCGGGGAGCTGTTTTTT
-	TRBD1	TRBJ2-2	TRBV2	CASRPDRVGELFF	TGTGCCAGCAGACCAGACAGGGTGGGGGAGCTGTTTTTT
-	TRBD2	TRBJ2-7	TRBV5-4	CASSLASGTSGGARYEQYF	TGTGCCAGCAGCTTGGCCAGCGGGACTAGCGGGGGGGCCCGGTACGAGCAGTACTTC
-	TRBD1	TRBJ2-2	TRBV27	CASRTKTGGTNTGELFF	TGTGCCAGCAGGACCAAAACAGGGGGCACCAACACCGGGGAGCTGTTTTTT
-	-	TRBJ2-1	TRBV6-1	CASSERFTSPANEQFF	TGTGCCAGCAGTGAACGCTTCACTAGCCCTGCGAATGAGCAGTTCTTC
-	-	TRBJ1-6	TRBV12-5	CASGFFVGANSKSPLHF	TGTGCTAGTGGTTTTTTTGTGGGGGCGAACTCAAAATCACCCCTCCACTTT
-	-	TRBJ1-4	TRBV6-2/TRBV6-3	CASSSGEASPFF	TGTGCCAGCAGTAGCGGGGAAGCCTCGCCCTTTTTT
-	-	TRBJ2-3	TRBV11-3	CASSLDLIDTQYF	TGTGCCAGCAGCTTAGATCTTATAGATACGCAGTATTTT
-	-	TRBJ1-1	TRBV5-1	CASSLEGGQDTEAFF	TGCGCCAGCAGCTTGGAGGGGGGGCAAGACACTGAAGCTTTCTTT
-	TRBD1	TRBJ2-3	TRBV5-8	CASSLEQGDTQYF	TGTGCCAGCAGCTTGGAACAGGGGGATACGCAGTATTTT
-	-	TRBJ2-7	TRBV15	CATSSGVSNEQYF	TGTGCCACCAGCAGCGGGGTCTCCAACGAGCAGTACTTC
once	TRBD1	TRBJ1-2	TRBV7-2	CASSPRSGRGLYYGYTF	TGTGCCAGCAGCCCCAGGTCAGGCAGGGGGCTATACTATGGCTACACCTTC
-	TRBD1	TRBJ2-5	TRBV6-5	CASSLTGPRGETQYF	TGTGCCAGCAGTTTAACAGGGCCCAGGGGGGAGACCCAGTACTTC
-	-	TRBJ1-1	TRBV18	CASSSNSDTEAFF	TGTGCCAGCTCCTCTAATTCTGACACTGAAGCTTTCTTT
-	TRBD1	TRBJ2-7	TRBV18	CASHPGTGYEQYF	TGTGCCAGCCACCCTGGGACAGGGTACGAGCAGTACTTC
-	-	TRBJ2-7	TRBV5-8	CASSLVWQEAYEQYF	TGTGCCAGCAGCTTGGTCTGGCAGGAGGCCTACGAGCAGTACTTC
-	-	TRBJ2-1	TRBV2	CASSAQGSYNEQFF	TGTGCCAGCAGTGCACAGGGATCCTACAATGAGCAGTTCTTC
-	TRBD2	TRBJ2-2	TRBV7-6	CASSSPLAGGNTGELFF	TGTGCCAGCAGCTCTCCCCTAGCGGGGGGTAACACCGGGGAGCTGTTTTTT
-	-	TRBJ2-7	TRBV11-3	CASSLNRDYEQYF	TGTGCCAGCAGCCTTAACAGGGACTACGAGCAGTACTTC
once	-	TRBJ2-3	TRBV11-2	CASSLEYGLGAGTDTQYF	TGTGCCAGCAGCTTAGAATATGGGCTGGGGGCCGGCACAGATACGCAGTATTTT
-	TRBD2	TRBJ2-7	TRBV5-5	CASSLVGSGGYEQYF	TGTGCCAGCAGCTTGGTTGGTAGCGGGGGCTACGAGCAGTACTTC
-	TRBD1	TRBJ1-2	TRBV18	CASSPGQGVVYGYTF	TGTGCCAGCTCACCAGGACAGGGGGTTGTATATGGCTACACCTTC
-	-	TRBJ2-7	TRBV11-2	CASSLPTDYEQYF	TGTGCCAGCAGCCTCCCGACAGACTACGAGCAGTACTTC
few	-	TRBJ2-7	TRBV7-2	CASSYRQGGSYEQYF	TGTGCCAGCAGCTACCGGCAGGGGGGCTCCTACGAGCAGTACTTC
-	-	TRBJ2-5	TRBV4-1	CASSQDRGLQETQYF	TGCGCCAGCAGCCAAGATCGAGGGTTACAAGAGACCCAGTACTTC
-	TRBD1	TRBJ1-3	TRBV29-1	CSVEDTGAFGNTIYF	TGCAGCGTTGAAGATACAGGGGCGTTTGGAAACACCATATATTTT
few	-	TRBJ1-1	TRBV21-1	CASSRGQYMNTEAFF	TGTGCCAGCAGCAGGGGACAGTACATGAACACTGAAGCTTTCTTT